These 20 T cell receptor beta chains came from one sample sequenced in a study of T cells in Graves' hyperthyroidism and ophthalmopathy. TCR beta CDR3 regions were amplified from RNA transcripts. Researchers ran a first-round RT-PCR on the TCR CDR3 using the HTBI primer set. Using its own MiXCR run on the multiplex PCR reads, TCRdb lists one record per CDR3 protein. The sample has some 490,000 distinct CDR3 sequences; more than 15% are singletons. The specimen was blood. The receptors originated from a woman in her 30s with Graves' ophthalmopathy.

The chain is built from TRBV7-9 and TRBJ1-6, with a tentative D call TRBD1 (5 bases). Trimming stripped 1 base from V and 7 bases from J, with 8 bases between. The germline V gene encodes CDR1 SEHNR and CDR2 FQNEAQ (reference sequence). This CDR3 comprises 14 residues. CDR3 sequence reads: CASSLGTRNSPLHF. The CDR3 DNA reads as TGTGCCAGCAGCTTAGGGACAAGGAATTCACCCCTCCACTTT. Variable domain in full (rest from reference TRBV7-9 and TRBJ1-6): DTGVSQNPRHKITKRGQNVTFRCDPISEHNRLYWYRQTLGQGPEFLTYFQNEAQLEKSRLLSDRFSAERPKGSFSTLEIQRTEQGDSAMYLCASSLGTRNSPLHFGNGTRLTVT.

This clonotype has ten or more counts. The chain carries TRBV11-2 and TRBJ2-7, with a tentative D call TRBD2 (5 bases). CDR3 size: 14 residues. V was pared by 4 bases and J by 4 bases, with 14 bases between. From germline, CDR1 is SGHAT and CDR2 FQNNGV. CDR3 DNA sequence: TGTGCCAGCAGCTCAGAGAGAGGGTGGTACGAGCAGTACTTC. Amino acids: CASSSERGWYEQYF.

The CDR3 reads CASSYGPGNTGELFF. CDR3 in DNA: TGTGCCAGCAGTTACGGCCCCGGGAACACCGGGGAGCTGTTTTTT. V gene TRBV6-2 or TRBV6-3 combines with J gene TRBJ2-2; D call uncertain. CDR3 length: 15 amino acids. CDR1 is MNHEY and CDR2 is SVGEGT in the germline V gene. Between the trimmed V and J ends, which lost 2 bases and 1 base, there was a span of 8 bases.

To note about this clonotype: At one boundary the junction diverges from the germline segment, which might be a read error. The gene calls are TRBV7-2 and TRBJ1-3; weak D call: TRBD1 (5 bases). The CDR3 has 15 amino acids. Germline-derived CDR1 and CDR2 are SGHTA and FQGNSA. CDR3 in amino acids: CASSFQGPPGSTIYF. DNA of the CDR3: TGTGCCAGCAGCTTTCAGGGTCCCCCGGGAAGCACCATATATTTT.

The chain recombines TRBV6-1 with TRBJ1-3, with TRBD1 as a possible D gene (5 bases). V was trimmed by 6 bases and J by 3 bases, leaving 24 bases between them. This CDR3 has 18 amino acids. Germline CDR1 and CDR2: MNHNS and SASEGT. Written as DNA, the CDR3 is TGTGCCAGCAGCCTCGGGGCAGGATTCCCGGAGAATGGAAACACCATATATTTT. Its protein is CASSLGAGFPENGNTIYF.

CDR3 sequence reads: CASSSTHNSPLHF. The CDR3 DNA sequence: TGTGCCAGCAGCTCGACCCATAATTCACCCCTCCACTTT. This rearrangement joins TRBV7-9 to TRBJ1-6; D ambiguous. CDR1 is SEHNR, CDR2 FQNEAQ, per germline (reference sequence). CDR3 length: 13 residues. Trimming stripped 4 bases from V and 5 bases from J, with 6 bases between.

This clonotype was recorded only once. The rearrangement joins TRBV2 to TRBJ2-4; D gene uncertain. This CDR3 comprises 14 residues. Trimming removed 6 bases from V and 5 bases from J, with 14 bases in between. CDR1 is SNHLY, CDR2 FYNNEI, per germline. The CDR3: CASSPPMQENIQYF. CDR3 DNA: TGTGCCAGCAGCCCCCCCATGCAGGAAAACATTCAGTACTTC.

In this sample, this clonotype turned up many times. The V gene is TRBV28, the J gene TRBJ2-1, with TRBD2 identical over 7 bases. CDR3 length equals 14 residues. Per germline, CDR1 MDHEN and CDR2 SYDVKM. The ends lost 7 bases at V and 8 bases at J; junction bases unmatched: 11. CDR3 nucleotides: TGTGCCAGCACGATTGTGGGAGGGCCCTATGAGCAGTTCTTC. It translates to CASTIVGGPYEQFF.

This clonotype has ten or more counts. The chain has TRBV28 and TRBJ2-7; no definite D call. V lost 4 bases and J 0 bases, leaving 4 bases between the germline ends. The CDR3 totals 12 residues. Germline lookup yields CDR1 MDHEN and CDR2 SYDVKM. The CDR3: CASSSPSYEQYF. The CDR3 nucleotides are TGTGCCAGCAGTTCCCCCTCCTACGAGCAGTACTTC.

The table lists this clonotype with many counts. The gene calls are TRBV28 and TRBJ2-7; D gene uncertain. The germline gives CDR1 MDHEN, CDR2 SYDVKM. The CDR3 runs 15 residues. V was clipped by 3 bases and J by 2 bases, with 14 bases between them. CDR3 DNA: TGTGCCAGCAGTTTCCCCGGGTCCGGAACCTACGAGCAGTACTTC. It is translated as CASSFPGSGTYEQYF.

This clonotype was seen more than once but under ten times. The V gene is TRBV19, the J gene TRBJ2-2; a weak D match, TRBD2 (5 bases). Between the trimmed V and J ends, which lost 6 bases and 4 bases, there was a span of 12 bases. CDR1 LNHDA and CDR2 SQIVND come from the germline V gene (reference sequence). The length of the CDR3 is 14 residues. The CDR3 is CASRLDLFTGELFF. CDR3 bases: TGTGCCAGTAGACTAGACCTCTTCACCGGGGAGCTGTTTTTT.

This chain's CDR3 is CASSYGLAANINPYEQYF. CDR3 DNA sequence: TGTGCCAGCAGTTATGGGCTAGCGGCAAATATAAATCCCTACGAGCAGTACTTC. The rearrangement joins TRBV6-2 or TRBV6-3 to TRBJ2-7, with 7 bases lining up with TRBD2. The CDR3 covers 18 residues. J was trimmed by 2 bases and V by 3 bases; bases with no gene match: 16. The germline CDR1 and CDR2 sequences are MNHEY and SVGEGT.

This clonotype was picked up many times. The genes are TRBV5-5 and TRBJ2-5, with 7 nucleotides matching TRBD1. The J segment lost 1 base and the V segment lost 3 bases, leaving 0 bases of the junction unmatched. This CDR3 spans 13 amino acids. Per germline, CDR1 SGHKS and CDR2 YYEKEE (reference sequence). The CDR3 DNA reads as TGTGCCAGCAGCTGGGACAGCCAAGAGACCCAGTACTTC. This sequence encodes CASSWDSQETQYF.

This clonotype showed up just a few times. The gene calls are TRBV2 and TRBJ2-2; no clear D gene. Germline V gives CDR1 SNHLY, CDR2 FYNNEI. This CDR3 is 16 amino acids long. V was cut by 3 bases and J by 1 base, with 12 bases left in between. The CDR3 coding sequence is TGTGCCAGCAGTGATCCAAGAACCGGGAACACCGGGGAGCTGTTTTTT. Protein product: CASSDPRTGNTGELFF.

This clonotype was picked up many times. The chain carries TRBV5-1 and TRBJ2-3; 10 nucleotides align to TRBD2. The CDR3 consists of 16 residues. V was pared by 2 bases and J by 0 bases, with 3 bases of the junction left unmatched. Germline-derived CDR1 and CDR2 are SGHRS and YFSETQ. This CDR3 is CASSFGAGGSTDTQYF. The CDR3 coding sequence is TGCGCCAGCAGCTTTGGAGCGGGAGGGAGCACAGATACGCAGTATTTT.

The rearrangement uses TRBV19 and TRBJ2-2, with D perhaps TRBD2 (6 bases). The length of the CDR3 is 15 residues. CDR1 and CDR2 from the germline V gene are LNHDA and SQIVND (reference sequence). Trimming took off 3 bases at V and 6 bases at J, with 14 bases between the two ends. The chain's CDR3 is CASSMGGIFAGELFF. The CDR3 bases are TGTGCCAGTAGTATGGGCGGGATTTTTGCCGGGGAGCTGTTTTTT.

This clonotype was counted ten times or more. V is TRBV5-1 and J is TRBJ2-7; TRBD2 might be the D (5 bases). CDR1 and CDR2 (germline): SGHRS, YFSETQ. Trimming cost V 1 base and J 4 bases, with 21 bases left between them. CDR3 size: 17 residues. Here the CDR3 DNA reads TGCGCCAGCAGCTTGAGGTCGGGCCCGGGGTTTTCTTACGAGCAGTACTTC. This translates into CASSLRSGPGFSYEQYF.

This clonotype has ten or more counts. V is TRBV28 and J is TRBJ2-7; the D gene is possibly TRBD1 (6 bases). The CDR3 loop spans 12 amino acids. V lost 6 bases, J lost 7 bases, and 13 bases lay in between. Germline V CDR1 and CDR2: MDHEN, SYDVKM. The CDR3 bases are TGTGCCAGCAGCTCGACGAGGGGGGAGCAGTACTTC. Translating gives CASSSTRGEQYF. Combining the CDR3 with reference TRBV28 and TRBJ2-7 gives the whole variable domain DVKVTQSSRYLVKRTGEKVFLECVQDMDHENMFWYRQDPGLGLRLIYFSYDVKMKEKGDIPEGYSVSREKKERFSLILESASTNQTSMYLCASSSTRGEQYFGPGTRLTVT.

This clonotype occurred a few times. The CDR3 reads CASSLYSGTAYNEKLFF. CDR3 coding DNA: TGTGCCAGCAGTTTATATTCAGGGACAGCTTATAATGAAAAACTGTTTTTT. The V and J genes are TRBV28 and TRBJ1-4, with 7 bases that match TRBD1. This CDR3 region has 17 residues. Germline V gene data show CDR1 as MDHEN and CDR2 as SYDVKM. Trimming removed 1 base from V and 4 bases from J; junction bases left unmatched: 9.

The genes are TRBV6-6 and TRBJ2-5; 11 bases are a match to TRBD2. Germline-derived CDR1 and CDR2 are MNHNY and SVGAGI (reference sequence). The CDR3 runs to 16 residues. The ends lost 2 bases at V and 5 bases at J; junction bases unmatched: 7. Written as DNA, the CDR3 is TGTGCCAGCAGTTACCCCCAGACTAGCGGGATGGAGACCCAGTACTTC. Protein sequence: CASSYPQTSGMETQYF.